One and the same sample provided the 3 T cell receptor beta chains below, sequenced in a study of T cell responses to AZD1222 COVID-19 vaccine. Assay: immunoSEQ multiplex PCR; the TCRdb copy retains only in-frame clones and omits some. The data hold more than 110,000 clones, with around nine tenths observed a single time. This specimen consisted of peripheral blood, obtained 28 days after the second AZD1222 dose. The receptors were gathered from an adult who received the AZD1222 COVID-19 vaccine.

This chain uses TRBV19 with TRBJ1-3, with TRBD1 matching over 8 bases. Trimming at V came to 7 bases and at J to 0 bases, leaving 2 bases not matched to a gene. Germline-derived CDR1 and CDR2 are LNHDA and SQIVND (reference sequence). CDR3 length: 14 residues. The CDR3 bases are TGTGCCAGTATCGACAGGGGCTCTGGAAACACCATATATTTT. This sequence encodes CASIDRGSGNTIYF.

This clone was found a few times. The V and J genes are TRBV3-1 (or the pseudogene TRBV3-2) and TRBJ2-7, with TRBD1 matching 7 bases. The CDR3 has 16 residues. The V segment lost 1 base and the J segment 3 bases; nucleotides outside the gene matches: 9. From germline, CDR1 is LGHDT and CDR2 YNNKEL (reference sequence). The CDR3 sequence: CASSQVAGTAHYEQYF. The CDR3 nucleotides read TGTGCCAGCAGCCAAGTCGCCGGGACAGCTCACTACGAGCAGTACTTC.

V and J are TRBV2 and TRBJ1-4; 7 bases fit TRBD1. The V gene end was trimmed by 7 bases and the J gene end by 14 bases; junction bases not matched to a gene: 10. Per germline, CDR1 SNHLY and CDR2 FYNNEI. The CDR3 loop spans 12 amino acids. CDR3 DNA sequence: TGTGCCAGCACTTTAGACAGGGCGGGCCTGTTTTTT. This codes for CASTLDRAGLFF.